The entry below describes one TCR beta chain. In the original analysis: Reference gene primer amplification gave estimated nucleated cell counts. The repertoire was sequenced with immunoSEQ multiplex PCR; TCRdb's copy has only in-frame clones and lacks some. V, J and clone size are those of that table, while D and trimming were read from the DNA. In the table there are a few hundred thousand clones, 84% of which are singletons. This specimen comes from a study of blood T cell repertoires in COVID-19. On the study more broadly: The samples span acute and convalescent COVID-19 from the United States, Italy and Spain. Sources were T cells, B-cell-depleted T cells, or PBMCs; the material itself was cDNA or gDNA.

This CDR3 contains 16 residues. CDR1 is MGHRA and CDR2 is YSYEKL in the germline V gene. V was pared by 4 bases and J by 2 bases, with 8 bases of the junction left unmatched. The sequence came from a human donor in a cohort sampled during active COVID-19. This chain connects TRBV4-1 to TRBJ2-1; 7 nucleotides agree with TRBD2. The specimen was peripheral blood. The CDR3 nucleotides read TGCGCCAGCAGCCCCCGGGGTGGGGGGGCCTACAATGAGCAGTTCTTC. Translating it yields CASSPRGGGAYNEQFF.